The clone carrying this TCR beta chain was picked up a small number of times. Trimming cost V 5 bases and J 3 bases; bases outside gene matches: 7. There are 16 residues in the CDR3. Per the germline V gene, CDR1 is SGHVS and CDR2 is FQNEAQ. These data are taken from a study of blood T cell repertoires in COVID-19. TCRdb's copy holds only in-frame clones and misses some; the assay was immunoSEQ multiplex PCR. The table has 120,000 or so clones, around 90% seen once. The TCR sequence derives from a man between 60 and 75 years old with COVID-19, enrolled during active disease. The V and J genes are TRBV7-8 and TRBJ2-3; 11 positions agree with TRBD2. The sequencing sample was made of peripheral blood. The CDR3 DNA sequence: TGTGCCAGCAGCCTCGTTAGCGGGAGGGCAACAGATACGCAGTATTTT. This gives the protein CASSLVSGRATDTQYF.